This TCR beta chain was identified during a study of memory CD4+ T cells and cytomegalovirus serostatus. Study results and caveats: The CMV-associated TCR signature appears largely within the CD4+ memory repertoire.

The sort gate was single viable CD3+CD4+CD8-CD45RO+ cells for memory CD4+ T cells. CD4+ T cells were isolated by positive magnetic selection. The germline V gene has CDR1 SGHNT and CDR2 YENEEA. Trimming took 5 bases from V and 2 from J; bases not matched to a gene: 3. The CDR3 runs to 15 residues. With respect to this clone: Its antigen remains unknown.

Clones were sequenced by immunoSEQ multiplex PCR, and TCRdb holds only the in-frame ones, with some missing. The profile shows fewer than 50,000 clones, 76% of them singletons. The clonotype originates from an adult in good health and CMV-seronegative. Sequencing was done on a sample of memory CD4+ T cells from blood. V usage is TRBV11-3 and J usage is TRBJ2-1, with 10 bases aligning to TRBD2. The CDR3 DNA follows: TGTGCCAGCAGCCCAGCGGGAGGGACCTACAATGAGCAGTTCTTC. Translated: CASSPAGGTYNEQFF.